Below are 30 T cell receptor beta chains sequenced from a single sample in a study of shared clonotypes between healthy human individuals. Only in-frame clones appear in the TCRdb table, and some are missing; sequencing was by immunoSEQ multiplex PCR. The profile shows 500,000 or so clones, approximately 95% of them singletons. The sample was naive CD4+ T cells sorted from blood. Subset meaning: CD45RA+ positively selected. All receptors come from a woman in her twenties or thirties in good health.

The sample holds one count of this clone. The genes are TRBV4-1 and TRBJ2-5; 10 bases align to TRBD2. Losses at the gene ends were 4 bases for V and 11 bases for J; bases not matched to a gene: 22. The V gene's germline CDR1 is MGHRA and CDR2 YSYEKL. The CDR3 runs 18 residues. Here the CDR3 DNA reads TGCGCCAGCAGCCCCTGGGGAGCTAGCGGGAGCCGCCTGTGGGAGCAGTACTTC. Translation: CASSPWGASGSRLWEQYF.

The CDR3 nucleotides are TGTGCCAGCAGCCCTTCGGCGGGAGGGGCAGGGGAGCAGTACTTC. It yields the protein CASSPSAGGAGEQYF. The chain has TRBV5-4 and TRBJ2-7; 9 positions agree with TRBD2. The CDR3 loop spans 15 amino acids. Germline CDR1 is SGHNT and CDR2 is YYREEE (reference sequence). Trimming cost V 4 bases and J 7 bases; bases outside gene matches: 12.

V is TRBV6-1 and J is TRBJ2-5; D unresolved. The V gene lost 6 bases and the J gene lost 5 bases, with 10 bases spanning the gap. CDR1 is MNHNS, CDR2 SASEGT, per germline. The CDR3 length is 12 residues. Here the CDR3 reads CASSPPHETQYF. As DNA, the CDR3 is TGTGCCAGCAGCCCCCCTCACGAGACCCAGTACTTC.

V usage is TRBV7-2 and J usage is TRBJ2-3; D call uncertain. V lost 4 bases and J 2 bases, leaving 10 bases between the germline ends. Looked up from germline, CDR1 is SGHTA and CDR2 is FQGNSA. The CDR3 is 14 residues long. In DNA form, the CDR3 reads TGTGCCAGCAGCTCGAACTACCACACAGATACGCAGTATTTT. Residues: CASSSNYHTDTQYF.

The chain combines TRBV27 with TRBJ2-7; 11 bases are a match to TRBD2. With 6 bases clipped from V and 3 bases from J, the junction kept 7 bases outside the gene matches. CDR3 size: 15 residues. Germline V gene data show CDR1 as MNHEY and CDR2 as SMNVEV (reference sequence). The CDR3 coding sequence is TGTGCCAGCAGGAAACGACTAGCGGGAAACTACGAGCAGTACTTC. Translated: CASRKRLAGNYEQYF.

The chain joins TRBV4-1 to TRBJ2-5; D assignment may be TRBD1 or TRBD2 (5 bases each). V lost 4 bases to trimming and J lost 11 bases, with 23 bases between them. The V gene's germline CDR1 is MGHRA and CDR2 YSYEKL. The CDR3 is 15 residues long. The CDR3 is CASSPQAGTHQWQYF. In nucleotides, the CDR3 is TGCGCCAGCAGCCCCCAAGCCGGGACCCACCAGTGGCAGTACTTC.

This chain links TRBV6-5 with TRBJ2-3; 12 positions match TRBD2. V was pared by 6 bases and J by 3 bases, with 4 bases of the junction left unmatched. Germline V gene data show CDR1 as MNHEY and CDR2 as SVGAGI. This CDR3 has 15 amino acids. The CDR3: CASRPGTSGTDTQYF. The CDR3 DNA is TGTGCCAGCAGACCTGGGACTAGCGGGACAGATACGCAGTATTTT.

The chain joins TRBV29-1 to TRBJ1-1; D perhaps matches TRBD1 (5 bases). The CDR3 extends over 12 amino acids. V lost 3 bases, J lost 5 bases, and 10 bases lay in between. In germline, CDR1 is SQVTM, CDR2 ANQGSEA. CDR3 amino acids: CSVDVWGTEAFF. The DNA of the CDR3 is TGCAGCGTTGATGTGTGGGGGACTGAAGCTTTCTTT. Drawing the rest from reference TRBV29-1 and TRBJ1-1, the complete variable domain is SAVISQKPSRDICQRGTSLTIQCQVDSQVTMMFWYRQQPGQSLTLIATANQGSEATYESGFVIDKFPISRPNLTFSTLTVSNMSPEDSSIYLCSVDVWGTEAFFGQGTRLTVV.

The chain links TRBV5-1 to TRBJ2-5, with 12 bases matching TRBD2. The J call is doubtful: the DNA matches TRBJ2-7 better. The CDR3 has 15 residues. Germline V CDR1 and CDR2: SGHRS, YFSETQ. The CDR3 nucleotides are TGCGCCAGCAGCTTGGGACTAGCGGGAGTCCACGAGCAGTACTTC. The encoded protein is CASSLGLAGVHEQYF.

The rearrangement uses TRBV5-1 and TRBJ1-5; 7 bases align to TRBD1. This CDR3 region has 14 residues. The germline V gene encodes CDR1 SGHRS and CDR2 YFSETQ. With 4 bases clipped from V and 5 bases from J, the junction kept 6 bases outside the gene matches. The CDR3 coding sequence is TGCGCCAGCAGCCCCGGGACAGATCATCAGCCCCAGCATTTT. Encoded protein: CASSPGTDHQPQHF. Drawing the rest from reference TRBV5-1 and TRBJ1-5, the complete variable domain is KAGVTQTPRYLIKTRGQQVTLSCSPISGHRSVSWYQQTPGQGLQFLFEYFSETQRNKGNFPGRFSGRQFSNSRSEMNVSTLELGDSALYLCASSPGTDHQPQHFGDGTRLSIL.

The rearrangement joins TRBV5-4 to TRBJ2-1; the match to TRBD2 covers 10 bases. The germline V gene has CDR1 SGHNT and CDR2 YYREEE (reference sequence). V dropped 4 bases and J dropped 4; count of bases not matched to a gene: 5. The CDR3 length is 15 residues. CDR3 region: CASSLSGRDYNEQFF. The CDR3 DNA reads as TGTGCCAGCAGCCTCAGCGGGAGGGATTACAATGAGCAGTTCTTC.

In the case of this clone: In the same sample, other DNA sequences code for this CDR3. The chain employs TRBV28 and TRBJ2-7, with D perhaps matching TRBD1 (5 bases). Germline V lookup: CDR1 MDHEN, CDR2 SYDVKM. With 6 bases removed from V and 3 bases from J, the gap between germline ends came to 9 bases. This CDR3 has 12 residues. This CDR3 reads CASSLTVYEQYF. DNA of the CDR3: TGTGCCAGCAGCCTGACAGTCTACGAGCAGTACTTC. Looking up the rest from reference TRBV28 and TRBJ2-7 gives the full variable domain: DVKVTQSSRYLVKRTGEKVFLECVQDMDHENMFWYRQDPGLGLRLIYFSYDVKMKEKGDIPEGYSVSREKKERFSLILESASTNQTSMYLCASSLTVYEQYFGPGTRLTVT.

About this clone itself: One end of the junction varies from germline; a read error may be responsible. The rearrangement uses TRBV7-9 and TRBJ2-3, with D unclear. This CDR3 contains 10 residues. Per the germline V gene, CDR1 is SEHNR and CDR2 is FQNEAQ (reference sequence). The CDR3 sequence is CANSADTQYF. The CDR3 nucleotides are TGTGCCAACAGCGCAGATACGCAGTATTTT.

The V and J genes are TRBV10-3 and TRBJ2-5; a possible D gene is TRBD1 (5 bases). Germline CDR1 is ENHRY and CDR2 is SYGVKD. V lost 0 bases and J lost 4, with 12 bases in between. The CDR3 runs to 15 residues. The CDR3 sequence: CAISESSGPGETQYF. The CDR3 DNA is TGTGCCATCAGTGAGTCGTCAGGGCCGGGAGAGACCCAGTACTTC.

V is TRBV4-2 and J is TRBJ2-2; unclear D gene. Germline lookup yields CDR1 LGHNA and CDR2 YNFKEQ. V was trimmed by 0 bases and J by 4 bases, leaving 9 bases between them. The CDR3 has 15 residues. The CDR3 DNA sequence: TGTGCCAGCAGCCAAGAATTTGCCGGCACCGGGGAGCTGTTTTTT. Its protein product is CASSQEFAGTGELFF.

The chain is built from TRBV5-1 and TRBJ2-7, with D perhaps matching TRBD1 (5 bases). V lost 4 bases and J lost 1, with 18 bases in between. There are 16 residues in the CDR3. CDR1 is SGHRS and CDR2 is YFSETQ in the germline V gene. DNA for the CDR3: TGCGCCAGCAGCCCCTTGAACAGGTTTGTATCCTACGAGCAGTACTTC. Residues: CASSPLNRFVSYEQYF. The full variable domain, with the rest looked up from reference TRBV5-1 and TRBJ2-7, is KAGVTQTPRYLIKTRGQQVTLSCSPISGHRSVSWYQQTPGQGLQFLFEYFSETQRNKGNFPGRFSGRQFSNSRSEMNVSTLELGDSALYLCASSPLNRFVSYEQYFGPGTRLTVT.

The chain employs TRBV6-1 and TRBJ2-7, with 8 bases matching TRBD1. V dropped 2 bases and J dropped 12; count of bases not matched to a gene: 15. The CDR3 extends over 15 amino acids. The germline V gene encodes CDR1 MNHNS and CDR2 SASEGT. The CDR3 spells CASSEQGTGTHWRYF. The CDR3 nucleotides read TGTGCCAGCAGTGAACAGGGGACAGGAACCCACTGGCGGTACTTC.

The rearrangement joins TRBV19 to TRBJ1-1; 8 bases fit TRBD1. CDR3 size: 16 residues. V gave up 5 bases and J gave up 1 base; unmatched junction bases: 9. Germline CDR1 LNHDA, CDR2 SQIVND (reference sequence). CDR3 protein: CASSLRLGTGNTEAFF. In DNA, the CDR3 is TGTGCCAGTAGTCTCCGCCTGGGGACAGGGAACACTGAAGCTTTCTTT.

The J gene is TRBJ2-5, the V gene TRBV1; the table's D call TRBD2 went unverified against the DNA. The end of the DNA aligns better with TRBJ2-7, so the J call may be wrong. TRBV1 is annotated as a pseudogene. This CDR3 region has 15 residues. The CDR3 here is CTRTSGDLSSYEQYF. The DNA of the CDR3 is TGCACCAGGACTAGCGGGGACCTTAGCTCCTACGAGCAGTACTTC.

The gene calls are TRBV18 and TRBJ1-1; a weak D match, TRBD1 (6 bases). Germline CDR1 KGHSH, CDR2 LQKENI. The V end lost 8 bases, the J end lost 5 bases, and 21 bases lay between the germline ends. This CDR3 comprises 15 residues. Here the CDR3 DNA reads TGTGCCAGCAACCGCAGGGACACCCAAACGACTGAAGCTTTCTTT. Translated, it gives CASNRRDTQTTEAFF.

This chain links TRBV6-6 with TRBJ2-2; possibly TRBD2 for D (6 bases). The CDR3 has 15 residues. From germline, CDR1 is MNHNY and CDR2 SVGAGI (reference sequence). V gave up 6 bases and J gave up 0 bases, with 11 bases separating them. The CDR3 region is CASSGLTSNTGELFF. CDR3 DNA: TGTGCCAGCAGCGGACTAACCTCGAACACCGGGGAGCTGTTTTTT.

This chain links TRBV19 with TRBJ1-4, with unresolved D. Germline CDR1 LNHDA, CDR2 SQIVND (reference sequence). V lost 3 bases to trimming and J lost 15 bases, with 14 bases between them. The CDR3 contains 12 residues. CDR3 bases: TGTGCCAGTAGTATGGGAAACCGAGAGTTGTTTTTT. Its translation is CASSMGNRELFF.

The genes are TRBV28 and TRBJ1-1; no reliable D call. This CDR3 has 14 residues. V was shortened by 6 bases and J by 1 base, with 12 bases between the two germline ends. Germline V lookup: CDR1 MDHEN, CDR2 SYDVKM. In DNA form, the CDR3 reads TGTGCCAGCAGGCCGGACCGCCCGAACACTGAAGCTTTCTTT. The encoded protein is CASRPDRPNTEAFF. Drawing the rest from reference TRBV28 and TRBJ1-1, the complete variable domain is DVKVTQSSRYLVKRTGEKVFLECVQDMDHENMFWYRQDPGLGLRLIYFSYDVKMKEKGDIPEGYSVSREKKERFSLILESASTNQTSMYLCASRPDRPNTEAFFGQGTRLTVV.

J is TRBJ2-7 and V is TRBV28; perhaps TRBD1 as D (6 bases). In germline, CDR1 is MDHEN, CDR2 SYDVKM. The CDR3 covers 14 residues. V was shortened by 2 bases and J by 4 bases, with 12 bases between the two germline ends. CDR3 DNA sequence: TGTGCCAGCAGTTTAAGTCATAGGGGGTACGAGCAGTACTTC. It codes for CASSLSHRGYEQYF.

The rearrangement joins TRBV2 to TRBJ2-3; the D is unclear. There are 13 residues in the CDR3. The V gene's germline CDR1 is SNHLY and CDR2 FYNNEI. The V gene lost 1 base and the J gene lost 4 bases, with 6 bases spanning the gap. CDR3 loop: CASSEGPADTQYF. In DNA, the CDR3 is TGTGCCAGCAGTGAAGGCCCCGCAGATACGCAGTATTTT.

The chain is built from TRBV7-9 and TRBJ1-2; the match to TRBD1 covers 8 bases. From germline, CDR1 is SEHNR and CDR2 FQNEAQ (reference sequence). Germline trimming cut 1 base from V and 6 bases from J; bases unmatched to any gene: 10. There are 16 residues in the CDR3. CDR3 in amino acids: CASSLGGGTGANGYTF. For the CDR3, the DNA is TGTGCCAGCAGCTTAGGAGGTGGGACAGGAGCGAATGGCTACACCTTC.

The chain carries TRBV28 and TRBJ2-7; 7 positions match TRBD1. Germline loops: CDR1 MDHEN, CDR2 SYDVKM. The CDR3 has 14 amino acids. V was pared by 7 bases and J by 2 bases, with 8 bases of the junction left unmatched. DNA of the CDR3: TGTGCCAGCACCCCGAGGGGGCCCCCCTACGAGCAGTACTTC. Encoded protein: CASTPRGPPYEQYF.

This clone has just one count. DNA of the CDR3: TGTGCCAGCGTAGGTTTTCGCTACAATCAGCCCCAGCATTTT. Residues: CASVGFRYNQPQHF. The rearrangement uses TRBV28 and TRBJ1-5; no clear D. This CDR3 contains 14 residues. Germline CDR1 is MDHEN and CDR2 is SYDVKM. The V and J ends lost 8 bases and 3 bases respectively, with 14 bases between them.

The chain has TRBV27 and TRBJ2-2; D is undetermined. CDR1 MNHEY and CDR2 SMNVEV come from the germline V gene (reference sequence). The CDR3 covers 11 residues. Trimming removed 4 bases from V and 5 bases from J, with 2 bases in between. The CDR3 is CASSSTGELFF. The DNA for the CDR3 is TGTGCCAGCAGTTCTACCGGGGAGCTGTTTTTT.

The rearrangement links TRBV5-5 to TRBJ2-6; TRBD1 or TRBD2 may be the D gene (5 bases each). In germline, CDR1 is SGHKS, CDR2 YYEKEE (reference sequence). V shed 0 bases and J shed 0 bases, with 10 bases lying between them. The CDR3 has 17 amino acids. CDR3 nucleotides: TGTGCCAGCAGCTTGGATCCGGGGCACTCTGGGGCCAACGTCCTGACTTTC. It translates to CASSLDPGHSGANVLTF.